This entry lists 10 T cell receptor beta chains sequenced from one sample in a study of CD8 T cells in ankylosing spondylitis. TCRdb called the 5' RACE reads again in MiXCR, with one record for every CDR3 protein. The sample comprises under 550,000 distinct CDR3 sequences, roughly a quarter of which are singletons, and about 0.89% rests with the top ten. General study points: Blood of patients with ankylosing spondylitis appeared to be characterized by a TCR beta motif of eight highly homologous variants.

Antigens for these TCRs are unknown. The sample consisted of blood, either unsorted or a sorted T cell fraction (not recorded which). These receptor sequences come from a male donor with ankylosing spondylitis.

This clonotype was seen a handful of times. The V call is TRBV20-1, the J call TRBJ2-1; D not certain. This CDR3 has 14 residues. V was pared by 0 bases and J by 8 bases, with 14 bases between. CDR1 and CDR2 (germline): DFQATT, SNEGSKA (reference sequence). The CDR3 DNA reads TGCAGTGCTAGAGATTACATCGGCGCGGATGAGCAGTTCTTC. Encoded protein: CSARDYIGADEQFF.

The rearrangement uses TRBV12-3 or TRBV12-4 and TRBJ2-7; 11 bases are a match to TRBD1. The CDR3 has 17 amino acids. Trimming at V came to 6 bases and at J to 3 bases, leaving 13 bases not matched to a gene. CDR3 bases: TGTGCCAGCAGGAATCCGGTTGGACAGGGGGCGCGCTACGAGCAGTACGTC. This sequence encodes CASRNPVGQGARYEQYV.

This clonotype was picked up a small number of times. The genes are TRBV28 and TRBJ2-1; 11 bases line up with TRBD2. Germline CDR1 is MDHEN and CDR2 is SYDVKM. The ends lost 0 bases at V and 10 bases at J; junction bases unmatched: 8. The CDR3 covers 16 residues. The CDR3, as DNA: TGTGCCAGCAGTTTATGGACTAGCGGGGCCGCAGTCGAGCAGTTCTTC. Translated, it gives CASSLWTSGAAVEQFF.

In DNA form, the CDR3 reads TGTGCCAGCAGCCGCGGGACTAGCGTAGTTTCAGGGGAGCTGTTTTTT. It codes for CASSRGTSVVSGELFF. This chain links TRBV12-3 or TRBV12-4 with TRBJ2-2; TRBD2 aligns across 10 bases. V dropped 6 bases and J dropped 8; count of bases not matched to a gene: 12. The CDR3 is 16 amino acids.

The chain carries TRBV5-1 and TRBJ2-7, with 8 bases identical to TRBD2. Germline values: CDR1 SGHRS, CDR2 YFSETQ. Trimming cost V 2 bases and J 3 bases; bases outside gene matches: 7. The CDR3 length is 15 residues. The CDR3, as DNA: TGCGCCAGCAGCTTATCGGTTACTAGCGGCTACGAGCAGTACTTC. The encoded protein is CASSLSVTSGYEQYF.

This clonotype has more than one count but fewer than ten. The chain employs TRBV15 and TRBJ2-7, with D possibly TRBD1 on 6 matching bases. The CDR3 is 13 residues long. Germline V lookup: CDR1 LNHNV, CDR2 YYDKDF (reference sequence). With 0 bases removed from V and 7 bases from J, the gap between germline ends came to 10 bases. This CDR3 is CATSRDPQGEQYF. The CDR3 DNA reads TGTGCCACCAGCAGAGATCCGCAGGGGGAGCAGTACTTC.

This clonotype was recorded a few times. The junction differs from germline at one of its ends, possibly a read error. The V call is TRBV29-1, the J call TRBJ2-1; 11 positions match TRBD2. CDR1 SQVTM and CDR2 ANQGSEA come from the germline V gene. CDR3 length equals 14 residues. CDR3 DNA sequence: TGCAGCGCTGAAGTAGCGGGGGGGCTAGGTGAGCAGTTCTTC. Translating gives CSAEVAGGLGEQFF.

The chain joins TRBV7-2 to TRBJ2-5; 11 nucleotides agree with TRBD2. The junction had 8 bases not matched to a gene; V was cut back by 0 bases and J by 5 bases. There are 17 residues in the CDR3. Germline values: CDR1 SGHTA, CDR2 FQGNSA. The CDR3 protein is CASSLAISGRAKETQYF. Written as DNA, the CDR3 is TGTGCCAGCAGCTTAGCAATTAGCGGGAGGGCCAAGGAGACCCAGTACTTC.

The rearrangement joins TRBV19 to TRBJ2-7, with D tentatively TRBD1 (7 bases). Germline V gives CDR1 LNHDA, CDR2 SQIVND (reference sequence). Trimming pared 6 bases from V and 0 bases from J, leaving 15 bases between. The CDR3 extends over 15 amino acids. The CDR3 spells CASSGDQGGSYEQYF. The CDR3 DNA is TGTGCCAGTAGCGGGGATCAGGGGGGCTCCTACGAGCAGTACTTC. Together with reference TRBV19 and TRBJ2-7, the CDR3 gives the full variable domain: DGGITQSPKYLFRKEGQNVTLSCEQNLNHDAMYWYRQDPGQGLRLIYYSQIVNDFQKGDIAEGYSVSREKKESFPLTVTSAQKNPTAFYLCASSGDQGGSYEQYFGPGTRLTVT.

This clonotype was observed a handful of times. The chain links TRBV29-1 to TRBJ2-5; 8 bases align to TRBD1. This CDR3 is 15 amino acids long. CDR1 and CDR2 from the germline V gene are SQVTM and ANQGSEA. V shed 2 bases and J 5 bases; nucleotides not matched to a gene: 10. Here the CDR3 reads CSVESGQEGWETQYF. CDR3 coding DNA: TGCAGCGTTGAATCGGGACAGGAGGGCTGGGAGACCCAGTACTTC.